This T cell receptor (beta chain) is from a study of shared clonotypes between healthy human individuals. Study context: The study used three CD4 naive, three CD4 memory, two CD8 naive and one CD8 memory plate per donor.

Trimming took 2 bases from V and 6 from J, leaving 14 bases between them. Germline assignment: CDR1 SQVTM and CDR2 ANQGSEA. This CDR3 contains 15 residues. Some clones are missing from TCRdb's copy, which holds only in-frame ones; the method was immunoSEQ multiplex PCR. The sample lists roughly 2 million clones, 90% to 96% occurring once. General study points: Genetic and exposure-history diversity was limited by the few donors. Naive subsets generally had larger estimated richness than memory subsets.

This clone was seen once. Antigen: not known. Specimen: naive CD4+ T cells sorted from blood. The subset was: CD45RA+ positively selected. The receptor comes from a man younger than 35 in good health. The V call is TRBV29-1, the J call TRBJ1-6, with D tentatively TRBD1 (5 bases). The CDR3 region is CSVESPGKGNSPLHF. The CDR3 nucleotides read TGCAGCGTTGAAAGCCCAGGGAAAGGTAATTCACCCCTCCACTTT.